What follows are 7 T cell receptor beta chains derived from one specimen sequenced in a study of human T cells and chemical hapten exposure. As to time point: pre-sensitization, week 0. The treatment was: therapeutic diphenylcyclopropenone sensitization with weekly scalp DPC. From whole blood left unfractionated, total RNA was extracted. TCRdb ran MiXCR on the RACE reads and lists one entry per CDR3 protein. The sample has 30,000 to 40,000 distinct CDR3 sequences; 12% are singletons. Material: whole blood, obtained in connection with sensitization to the hapten diphenylcyclopropenone (DPC). The receptors come from a woman aged 40-49 years with alopecia areata. Some clones in this sample may be carry-over from other donors' samples.

This clonotype was seen a handful of times. The rearrangement uses TRBV20-1 and TRBJ2-1; D unresolved. The CDR3 covers 13 residues. Germline CDR1 is DFQATT and CDR2 is SNEGSKA (reference sequence). Trimming pared 3 bases from V and 2 bases from J, leaving 8 bases between. For the CDR3, the DNA is TGCAGTGCTAGCGTCCCTGCCTACAATGAGCAGTTCTTC. The encoded protein is CSASVPAYNEQFF.

This clonotype was detected many times. J is TRBJ2-1 and V is TRBV5-1; D call uncertain. Germline V gene lookup returns CDR1 SGHRS and CDR2 YFSETQ. Trimming left V 0 bases short and J 1 base short, with 8 bases between. CDR3 length: 15 amino acids. The CDR3 DNA follows: TGCGCCAGCAGCTTGGTCGGCGGTTCCTACAATGAGCAGTTCTTC. It specifies CASSLVGGSYNEQFF.

In this sample, this clonotype turned up many times. The rearrangement uses TRBV2 and TRBJ1-2, with D possibly matching TRBD1 (6 bases). The CDR3 contains 12 residues. Germline CDR1 reads SNHLY; CDR2 reads FYNNEI. Trimming removed 7 bases from V and 0 bases from J, with 6 bases in between. The CDR3 protein is CASTGANYGYTF. The CDR3 DNA sequence: TGTGCCAGCACAGGGGCTAACTATGGCTACACCTTC.

This chain links TRBV7-2 with TRBJ1-2, with unresolved D. This CDR3 is 14 amino acids long. The germline V gene has CDR1 SGHTA and CDR2 FQGNSA. V shed 2 bases and J shed 6 bases, with 13 bases lying between them. The CDR3 reads CASSLSWGGDGYTF. The CDR3 DNA reads TGTGCCAGCAGCTTAAGTTGGGGAGGTGATGGCTACACCTTC. The whole variable domain, remainder taken from reference TRBV7-2 and TRBJ1-2, is GAGVSQSPSNKVTEKGKDVELRCDPISGHTALYWYRQSLGQGLEFLIYFQGNSAPDKSGLPSDRFSAERTGGSVSTLTIQRTQQEDSAVYLCASSLSWGGDGYTFGSGTRLTVV.

This clonotype was seen at least ten times. The chain joins TRBV10-3 to TRBJ2-3, with 11 bases identical to TRBD2. The germline CDR1 and CDR2 sequences are ENHRY and SYGVKD. V gave up 3 bases and J gave up 2 bases; unmatched junction bases: 7. The CDR3 runs 17 residues. The CDR3 region is CAISDGLAGGVTDTQYF. In DNA form, the CDR3 reads TGTGCCATCAGTGACGGGCTAGCGGGAGGTGTCACAGATACGCAGTATTTT.

This clonotype was seen repeatedly, ten times or more. This chain uses TRBV28 with TRBJ1-2; D may be TRBD1 (5 bases). Trimming pared 5 bases from V and 4 bases from J, leaving 14 bases between. The germline gives CDR1 MDHEN, CDR2 SYDVKM. The CDR3 length is 14 residues. The CDR3 DNA reads TGTGCCAGCAGTGTGAGCCTTGGGGGCTATGGCTACACCTTC. Residues: CASSVSLGGYGYTF.

This rearrangement joins TRBV11-1 to TRBJ2-1; TRBD2 matches 7 bases. CDR1 SGHAT and CDR2 FQDESV come from the germline V gene (reference sequence). With V trimmed by 4 bases and J by 12 bases, 15 bases remained unmatched. The CDR3 contains 15 residues. The CDR3 protein is CASSSGGPTTIGQFF. The DNA of the CDR3 is TGTGCCAGCAGCTCGGGAGGCCCAACAACAATAGGGCAGTTCTTC.